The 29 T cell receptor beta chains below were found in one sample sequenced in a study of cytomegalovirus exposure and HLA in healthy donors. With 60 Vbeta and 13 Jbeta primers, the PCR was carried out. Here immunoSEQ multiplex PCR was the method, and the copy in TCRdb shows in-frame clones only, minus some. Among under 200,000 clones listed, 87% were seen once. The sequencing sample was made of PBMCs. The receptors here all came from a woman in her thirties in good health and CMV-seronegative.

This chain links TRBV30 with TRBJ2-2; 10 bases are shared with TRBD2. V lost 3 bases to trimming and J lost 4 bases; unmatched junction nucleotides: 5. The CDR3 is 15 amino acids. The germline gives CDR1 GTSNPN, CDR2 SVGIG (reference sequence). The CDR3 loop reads CAWRPSGRATGELFF. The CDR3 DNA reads TGTGCCTGGAGACCGAGCGGGAGGGCCACCGGGGAGCTGTTTTTT.

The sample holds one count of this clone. CDR3 residues: CASSPFGGASGIYNEQFF. CDR3 nucleotides: TGTGCCAGCAGCCCCTTCGGTGGGGCTAGCGGGATCTACAATGAGCAGTTCTTC. The V call is TRBV5-6, the J call TRBJ2-1; TRBD2 matches 9 bases. Germline V gives CDR1 SGHDT, CDR2 YYEEEE. CDR3 length: 18 amino acids. The trim removed 4 bases at V and 3 bases at J, leaving 14 bases unmatched.

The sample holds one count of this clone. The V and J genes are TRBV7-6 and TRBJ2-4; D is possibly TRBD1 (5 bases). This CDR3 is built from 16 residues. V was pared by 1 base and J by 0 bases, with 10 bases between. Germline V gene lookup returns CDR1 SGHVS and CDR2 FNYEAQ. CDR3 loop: CASSLGGQGAKNIQYF. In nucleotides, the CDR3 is TGTGCCAGCAGCTTAGGAGGACAAGGAGCCAAAAACATTCAGTACTTC.

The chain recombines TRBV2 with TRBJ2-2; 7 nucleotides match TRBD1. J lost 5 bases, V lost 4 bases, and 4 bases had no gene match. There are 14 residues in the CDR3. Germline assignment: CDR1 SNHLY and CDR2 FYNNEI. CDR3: CASSGGGATGELFF. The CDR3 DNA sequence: TGTGCCAGCAGTGGAGGGGGCGCGACCGGGGAGCTGTTTTTT.

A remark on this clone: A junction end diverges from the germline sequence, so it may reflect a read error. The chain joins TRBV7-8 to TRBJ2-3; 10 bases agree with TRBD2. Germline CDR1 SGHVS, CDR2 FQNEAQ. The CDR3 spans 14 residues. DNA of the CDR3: TGTGCCAGCAGCCCCCCGGGGGAGCGGGAGGGCCTGGATTTT. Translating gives CASSPPGEREGLDF.

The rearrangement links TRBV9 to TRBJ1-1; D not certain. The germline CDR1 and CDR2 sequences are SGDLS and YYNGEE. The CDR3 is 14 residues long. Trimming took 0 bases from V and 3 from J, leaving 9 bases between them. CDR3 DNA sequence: TGTGCCAGCAGCGTAGGTCTCCAGGACACTGAAGCTTTCTTT. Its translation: CASSVGLQDTEAFF. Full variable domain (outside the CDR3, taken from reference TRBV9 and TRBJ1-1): DSGVTQTPKHLITATGQRVTLRCSPRSGDLSVYWYQQSLDQGLQFLIQYYNGEERAKGNILERFSAQQFPDLHSELNLSSLELGDSALYFCASSVGLQDTEAFFGQGTRLTVV.

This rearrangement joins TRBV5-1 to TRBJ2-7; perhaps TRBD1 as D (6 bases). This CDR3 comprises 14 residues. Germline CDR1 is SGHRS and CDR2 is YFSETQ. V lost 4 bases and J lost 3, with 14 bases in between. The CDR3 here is CASSPSRQVYEQYF. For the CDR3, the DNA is TGCGCCAGCAGCCCGAGCCGACAGGTCTACGAGCAGTACTTC.

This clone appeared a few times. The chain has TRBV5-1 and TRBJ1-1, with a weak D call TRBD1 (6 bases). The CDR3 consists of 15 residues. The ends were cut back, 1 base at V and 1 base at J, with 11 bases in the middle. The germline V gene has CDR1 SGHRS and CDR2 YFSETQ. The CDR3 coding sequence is TGCGCCAGCAGCTTGATAGGCAGGGGGAACACTGAAGCTTTCTTT. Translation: CASSLIGRGNTEAFF.

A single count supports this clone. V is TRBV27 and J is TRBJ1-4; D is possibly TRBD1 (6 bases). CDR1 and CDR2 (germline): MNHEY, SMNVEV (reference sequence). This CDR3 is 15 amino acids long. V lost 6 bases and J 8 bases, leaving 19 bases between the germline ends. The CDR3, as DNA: TGTGCCAGCAGACTCCTTGGGGGCCGGGAAGAAAAACTGTTTTTT. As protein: CASRLLGGREEKLFF.

DNA of the CDR3: TGTGCCAGCTCACCAATATCCCTTTCCTACGAGCAGTACTTC. It specifies CASSPISLSYEQYF. The chain has TRBV18 and TRBJ2-7; D unresolved. Germline CDR1 reads KGHSH; CDR2 reads LQKENI. V was trimmed by 2 bases and J by 1 base, leaving 9 bases between them. The CDR3 sequence is 14 residues long.

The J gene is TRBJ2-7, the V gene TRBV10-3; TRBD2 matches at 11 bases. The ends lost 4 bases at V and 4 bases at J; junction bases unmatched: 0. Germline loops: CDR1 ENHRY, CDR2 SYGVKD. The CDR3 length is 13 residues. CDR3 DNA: TGTGCCATCAGTGGGACTAGCGGGTACGAGCAGTACTTC. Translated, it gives CAISGTSGYEQYF.

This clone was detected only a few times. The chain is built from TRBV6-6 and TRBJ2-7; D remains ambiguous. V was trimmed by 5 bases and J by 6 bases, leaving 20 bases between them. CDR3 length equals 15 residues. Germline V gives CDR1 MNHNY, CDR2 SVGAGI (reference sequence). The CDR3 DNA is TGTGCCAGCAGTAAGCCACGGCCTCCCCCGGGCGAGCAGTACTTC. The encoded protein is CASSKPRPPPGEQYF.

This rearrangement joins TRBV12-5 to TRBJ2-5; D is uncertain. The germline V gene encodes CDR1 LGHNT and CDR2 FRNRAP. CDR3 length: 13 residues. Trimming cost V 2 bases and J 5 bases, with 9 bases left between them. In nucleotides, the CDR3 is TGTGCTAGTGGTTTGTCTAGTACGGAGACCCAGTACTTC. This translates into CASGLSSTETQYF.

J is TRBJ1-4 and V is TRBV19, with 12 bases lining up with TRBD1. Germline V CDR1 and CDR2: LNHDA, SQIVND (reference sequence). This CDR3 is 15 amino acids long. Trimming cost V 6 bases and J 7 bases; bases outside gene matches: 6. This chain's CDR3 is CASSPGQGAGEKLFF. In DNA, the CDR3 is TGTGCCAGTAGCCCGGGACAGGGGGCCGGTGAAAAACTGTTTTTT.

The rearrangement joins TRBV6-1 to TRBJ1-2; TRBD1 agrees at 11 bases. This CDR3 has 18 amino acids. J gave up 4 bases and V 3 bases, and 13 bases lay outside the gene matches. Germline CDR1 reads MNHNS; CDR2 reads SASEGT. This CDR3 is CASSELGRDRGISYGYTF. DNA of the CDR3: TGTGCCAGCAGTGAGCTGGGGCGGGACAGGGGGATTAGCTATGGCTACACCTTC.

The CDR3 nucleotides read TGTGCCAGCAGCCTAACGGACAGGGCCTACGAGCAGTACTTC. Translating gives CASSLTDRAYEQYF. The chain uses TRBV7-6 and TRBJ2-7; TRBD1 matches 8 bases. Per the germline V gene, CDR1 is SGHVS and CDR2 is FNYEAQ. The ends lost 5 bases at V and 2 bases at J; junction bases unmatched: 5. CDR3 size: 14 residues.

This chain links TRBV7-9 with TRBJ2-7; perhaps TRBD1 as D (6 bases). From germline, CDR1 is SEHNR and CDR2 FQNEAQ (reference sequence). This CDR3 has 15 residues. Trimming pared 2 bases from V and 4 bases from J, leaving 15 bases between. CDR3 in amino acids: CASSLIRQGLYEQYF. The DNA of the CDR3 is TGTGCCAGCAGCTTAATTAGGCAGGGGCTGTACGAGCAGTACTTC.

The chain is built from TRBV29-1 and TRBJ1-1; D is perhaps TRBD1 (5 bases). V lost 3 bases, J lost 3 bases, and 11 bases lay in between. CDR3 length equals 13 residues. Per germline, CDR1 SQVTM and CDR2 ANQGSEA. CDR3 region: CSVDRGGDTEAFF. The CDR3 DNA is TGCAGCGTTGATCGGGGGGGGGACACTGAAGCTTTCTTT.

CDR3: CASSIAGRGGYEQYF. The CDR3 DNA is TGTGCCAGTAGTATTGCCGGGAGGGGAGGGTACGAGCAGTACTTC. The chain has TRBV19 and TRBJ2-7; 8 bases map to TRBD2. Losses at the gene ends were 3 bases for V and 4 bases for J; bases not matched to a gene: 8. The V gene's germline CDR1 is LNHDA and CDR2 SQIVND (reference sequence). This CDR3 is built from 15 residues.

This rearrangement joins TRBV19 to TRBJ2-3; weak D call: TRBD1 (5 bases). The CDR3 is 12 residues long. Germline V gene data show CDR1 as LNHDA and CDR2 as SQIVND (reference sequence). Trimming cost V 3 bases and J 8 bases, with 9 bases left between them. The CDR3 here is CASSMGQGTQYF. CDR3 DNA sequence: TGTGCCAGTAGTATGGGGCAGGGTACGCAGTATTTT.

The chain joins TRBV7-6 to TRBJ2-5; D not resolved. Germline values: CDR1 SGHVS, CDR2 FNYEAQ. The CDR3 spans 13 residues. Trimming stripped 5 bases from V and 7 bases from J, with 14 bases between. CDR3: CASSPLNSGTQYF. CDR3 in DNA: TGTGCCAGCAGCCCGTTAAATTCCGGGACCCAGTACTTC.

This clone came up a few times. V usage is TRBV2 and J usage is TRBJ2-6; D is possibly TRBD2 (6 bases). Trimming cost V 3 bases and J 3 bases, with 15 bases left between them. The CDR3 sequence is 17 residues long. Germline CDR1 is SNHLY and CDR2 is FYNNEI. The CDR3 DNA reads TGTGCCAGCAGTGAGACGCGGTCGGGGGATGGGGCCAACGTCCTGACTTTC. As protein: CASSETRSGDGANVLTF.

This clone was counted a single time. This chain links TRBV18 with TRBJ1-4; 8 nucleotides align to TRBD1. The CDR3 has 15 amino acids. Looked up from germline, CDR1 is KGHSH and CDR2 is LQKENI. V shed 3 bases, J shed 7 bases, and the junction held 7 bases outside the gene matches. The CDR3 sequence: CASSPDRGRVEKLFF. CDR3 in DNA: TGTGCCAGCTCACCTGACAGGGGTCGCGTTGAAAAACTGTTTTTT.

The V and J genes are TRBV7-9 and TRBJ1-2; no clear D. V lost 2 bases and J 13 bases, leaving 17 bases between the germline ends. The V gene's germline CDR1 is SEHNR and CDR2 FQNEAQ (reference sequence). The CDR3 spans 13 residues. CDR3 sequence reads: CASSLNSPSPGTF. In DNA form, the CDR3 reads TGTGCCAGCAGCTTAAACAGTCCATCCCCTGGCACCTTC.

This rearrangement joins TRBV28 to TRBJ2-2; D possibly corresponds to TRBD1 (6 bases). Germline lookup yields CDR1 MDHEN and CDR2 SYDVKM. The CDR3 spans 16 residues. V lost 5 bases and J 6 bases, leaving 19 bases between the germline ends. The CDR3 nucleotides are TGTGCCAGCAGTCCCGAGTCCGGGACAATAGCCGGGGAGCTGTTTTTT. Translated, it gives CASSPESGTIAGELFF.

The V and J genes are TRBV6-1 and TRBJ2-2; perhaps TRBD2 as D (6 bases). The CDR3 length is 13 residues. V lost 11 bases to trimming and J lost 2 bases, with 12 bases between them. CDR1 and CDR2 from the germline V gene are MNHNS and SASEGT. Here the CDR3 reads CAGGTVNTGELFF. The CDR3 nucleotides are TGTGCCGGGGGGACGGTCAACACCGGGGAGCTGTTTTTT.

CDR3 residues: CSARTGVEGNTIYF. Here the CDR3 DNA reads TGCAGCGCTAGGACAGGGGTGGAAGGAAACACCATATATTTT. The gene calls are TRBV29-1 and TRBJ1-3, with 9 bases matching TRBD1. The germline V gene encodes CDR1 SQVTM and CDR2 ANQGSEA. V dropped 7 bases and J dropped 4; count of bases not matched to a gene: 8. The CDR3 consists of 14 residues.

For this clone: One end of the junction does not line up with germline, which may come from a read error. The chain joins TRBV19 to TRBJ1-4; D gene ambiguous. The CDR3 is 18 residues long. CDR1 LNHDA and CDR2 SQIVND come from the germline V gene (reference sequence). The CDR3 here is CVSSSPAGAGATNEKLFF. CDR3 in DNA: TGTGTCAGTTCTTCCCCAGCGGGAGCCGGAGCAACTAATGAAAAACTGTTTTTT.

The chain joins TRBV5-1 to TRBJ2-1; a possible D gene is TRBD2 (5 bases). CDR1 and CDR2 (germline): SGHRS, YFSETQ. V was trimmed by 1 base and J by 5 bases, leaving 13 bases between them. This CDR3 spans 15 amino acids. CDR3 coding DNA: TGCGCCAGCAGCTTGATAGACCTCGGGAACAATGAGCAGTTCTTC. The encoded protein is CASSLIDLGNNEQFF. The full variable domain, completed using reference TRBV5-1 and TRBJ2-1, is KAGVTQTPRYLIKTRGQQVTLSCSPISGHRSVSWYQQTPGQGLQFLFEYFSETQRNKGNFPGRFSGRQFSNSRSEMNVSTLELGDSALYLCASSLIDLGNNEQFFGPGTRLTVL.